Each of the 7 T cell receptor beta chains below was sequenced from the same sample in a study of blood T cell repertoires in COVID-19. The data were produced by immunoSEQ multiplex PCR, yet TCRdb's version contains in-frame clones alone and is incomplete. In the table there are around 150,000 clones, over 80% of which are singletons. Sequencing was carried out using peripheral blood. These receptors came from a man in his 60s with active or convalescent COVID-19.

This clone showed up just once. The chain links TRBV18 to TRBJ2-2; D is possibly TRBD1 (6 bases). CDR1 is KGHSH and CDR2 is LQKENI in the germline V gene. Trimming removed 5 bases from V and 0 bases from J, with 10 bases in between. The CDR3 covers 15 residues. This chain's CDR3 is CASSARTANTGELFF. CDR3 coding DNA: TGTGCCAGCTCAGCCCGGACAGCGAACACCGGGGAGCTGTTTTTT.

The chain combines TRBV7-9 with TRBJ2-3; 13 bases fit TRBD2. The ends lost 0 bases at V and 4 bases at J; junction bases unmatched: 1. Germline CDR1 is SEHNR and CDR2 is FQNEAQ (reference sequence). This CDR3 contains 16 residues. Here the CDR3 reads CASSLALAGGADTQYF. For the CDR3, the DNA is TGTGCCAGCAGCTTAGCACTAGCGGGAGGGGCAGATACGCAGTATTTT.

The J gene is TRBJ2-1, the V gene TRBV6-5; 9 positions agree with TRBD1. Trimming at V came to 6 bases and at J to 7 bases, leaving 10 bases not matched to a gene. The CDR3 length is 15 residues. CDR1 is MNHEY and CDR2 is SVGAGI in the germline V gene. The CDR3 sequence: CASSLDRGNLNEQFF. DNA of the CDR3: TGTGCCAGCAGCCTAGACAGGGGGAATTTGAATGAGCAGTTCTTC.

This chain connects TRBV6-1 to TRBJ2-1, with 11 nucleotides matching TRBD2. The germline V gene encodes CDR1 MNHNS and CDR2 SASEGT. V shed 3 bases and J 3 bases; nucleotides not matched to a gene: 7. The CDR3 is made up of 17 amino acids. CDR3 DNA sequence: TGTGCCAGCAGTGAGTTGGGGCTAGCGGGAGGCTACAATGAGCAGTTCTTC. This gives the protein CASSELGLAGGYNEQFF.

The chain carries TRBV28 and TRBJ1-2, with D possibly TRBD1 on 5 matching bases. Germline lookup yields CDR1 MDHEN and CDR2 SYDVKM. V lost 2 bases and J lost 4, with 17 bases in between. The CDR3 is 16 amino acids. CDR3 sequence (DNA): TGTGCCAGCAGTTTAGCCCTAAGGGGACTAGTCTATGGCTACACCTTC. Protein sequence: CASSLALRGLVYGYTF.

The DNA for the CDR3 is TGTGCCAGCAGCGTCCCCGGGACAGCTCATTCACCCCTCCACTTT. Its translation: CASSVPGTAHSPLHF. V is TRBV9 and J is TRBJ1-6, with 7 bases that match TRBD1. This CDR3 has 15 residues. After removal of 2 bases from V and 8 bases from J, the junction contained 7 bases not matched to a gene. Looked up from germline, CDR1 is SGDLS and CDR2 is YYNGEE.

The count of this clone is one. The chain's CDR3 is CASTKGYQETQYF. In DNA form, the CDR3 reads TGTGCCAGCACAAAGGGGTACCAAGAGACCCAGTACTTC. The chain employs TRBV12-3 or TRBV12-4 and TRBJ2-5; D is possibly TRBD1 (5 bases). V lost 7 bases, J lost 0 bases, and 9 bases lay in between. The CDR3 has 13 amino acids.